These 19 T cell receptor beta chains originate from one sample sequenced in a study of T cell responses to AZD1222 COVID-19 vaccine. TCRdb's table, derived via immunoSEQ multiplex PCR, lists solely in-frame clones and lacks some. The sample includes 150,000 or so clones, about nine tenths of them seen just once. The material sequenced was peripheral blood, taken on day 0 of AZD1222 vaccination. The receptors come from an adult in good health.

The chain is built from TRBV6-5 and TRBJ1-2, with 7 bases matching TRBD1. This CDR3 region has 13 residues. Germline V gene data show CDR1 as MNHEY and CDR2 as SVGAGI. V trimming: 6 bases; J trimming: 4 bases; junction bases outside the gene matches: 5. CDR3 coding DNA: TGTGCCAGCAGCCTGGGACAGAGCTATGGCTACACCTTC. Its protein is CASSLGQSYGYTF.

CDR3 DNA: TGTGCCAGTAGTTCACAACAGTCGAACTATGGCTACACCTTC. Translation: CASSSQQSNYGYTF. This chain joins TRBV19 and TRBJ1-2; no firm D call. The CDR3 is made up of 14 amino acids. The V and J ends lost 5 bases and 2 bases respectively, with 12 bases between them. CDR1 and CDR2 (germline): LNHDA, SQIVND (reference sequence). Full variable domain (rest looked up from reference TRBV19 and TRBJ1-2): DGGITQSPKYLFRKEGQNVTLSCEQNLNHDAMYWYRQDPGQGLRLIYYSQIVNDFQKGDIAEGYSVSREKKESFPLTVTSAQKNPTAFYLCASSSQQSNYGYTFGSGTRLTVV.

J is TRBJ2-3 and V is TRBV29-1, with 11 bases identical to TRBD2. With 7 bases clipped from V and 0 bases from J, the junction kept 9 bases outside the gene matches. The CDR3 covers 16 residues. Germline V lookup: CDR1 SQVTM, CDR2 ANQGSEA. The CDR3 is CSATGLAEFSTDTQYF. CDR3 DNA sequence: TGCAGCGCTACGGGACTAGCGGAATTTAGCACAGATACGCAGTATTTT.

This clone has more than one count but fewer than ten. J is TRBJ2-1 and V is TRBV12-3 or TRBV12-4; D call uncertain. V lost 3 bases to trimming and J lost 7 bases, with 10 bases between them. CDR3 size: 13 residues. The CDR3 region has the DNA TGTGCCAGCAGTTTGATTATGATAAATGAGCAGTTCTTC. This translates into CASSLIMINEQFF.

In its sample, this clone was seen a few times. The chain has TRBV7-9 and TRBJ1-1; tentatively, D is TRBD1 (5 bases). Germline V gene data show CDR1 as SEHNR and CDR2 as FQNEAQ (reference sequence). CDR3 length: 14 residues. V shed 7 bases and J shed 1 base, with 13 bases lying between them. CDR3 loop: CASIVGTANTEAFF. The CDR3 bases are TGTGCCAGCATCGTAGGGACGGCGAACACTGAAGCTTTCTTT. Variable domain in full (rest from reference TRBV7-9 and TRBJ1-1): DTGVSQNPRHKITKRGQNVTFRCDPISEHNRLYWYRQTLGQGPEFLTYFQNEAQLEKSRLLSDRFSAERPKGSFSTLEIQRTEQGDSAMYLCASIVGTANTEAFFGQGTRLTVV.

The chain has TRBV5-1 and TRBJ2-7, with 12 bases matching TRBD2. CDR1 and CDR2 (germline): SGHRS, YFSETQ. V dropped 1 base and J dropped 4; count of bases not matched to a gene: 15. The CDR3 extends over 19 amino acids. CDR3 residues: CASSLSTPLAGGDMYEQYF. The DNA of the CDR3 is TGCGCCAGCAGCTTGTCTACCCCGCTAGCGGGAGGGGATATGTACGAGCAGTACTTC.

The CDR3 here is CASDQRGEERQPQHF. CDR3 bases: TGTGCTAGTGATCAACGGGGCGAAGAAAGACAGCCCCAGCATTTT. The genes are TRBV12-5 and TRBJ1-5; D is perhaps TRBD1 (5 bases). From germline, CDR1 is LGHNT and CDR2 FRNRAP. The CDR3 loop spans 15 amino acids. V was clipped by 7 bases and J by 7 bases, with 20 bases between them.

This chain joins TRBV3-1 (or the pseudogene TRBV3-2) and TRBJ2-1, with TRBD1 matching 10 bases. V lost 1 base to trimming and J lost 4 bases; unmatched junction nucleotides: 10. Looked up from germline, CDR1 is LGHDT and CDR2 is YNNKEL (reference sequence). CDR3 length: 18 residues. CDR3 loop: CASSQARPGQGPYNEQFF. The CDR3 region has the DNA TGTGCCAGCAGCCAAGCTAGACCGGGACAGGGGCCTTACAATGAGCAGTTCTTC.

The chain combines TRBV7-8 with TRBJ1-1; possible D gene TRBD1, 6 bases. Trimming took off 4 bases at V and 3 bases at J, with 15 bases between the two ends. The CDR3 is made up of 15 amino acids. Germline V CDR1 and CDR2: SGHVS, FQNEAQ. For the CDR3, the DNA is TGTGCCAGCAGCTCCCGGACAGCCGGCTACACTGAAGCTTTCTTT. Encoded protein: CASSSRTAGYTEAFF.

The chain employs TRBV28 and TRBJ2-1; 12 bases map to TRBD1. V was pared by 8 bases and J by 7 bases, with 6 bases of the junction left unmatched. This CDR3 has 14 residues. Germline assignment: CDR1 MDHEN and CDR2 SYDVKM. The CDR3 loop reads CASVGTGGGNEQFF. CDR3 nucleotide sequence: TGTGCCAGCGTGGGGACAGGGGGCGGGAATGAGCAGTTCTTC.

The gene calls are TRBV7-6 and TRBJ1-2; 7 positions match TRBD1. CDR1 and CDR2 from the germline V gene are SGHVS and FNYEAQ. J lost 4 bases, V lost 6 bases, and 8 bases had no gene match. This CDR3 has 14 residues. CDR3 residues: CASSLTGTAYGYTF. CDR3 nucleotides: TGTGCCAGCAGTCTCACCGGGACAGCCTATGGCTACACCTTC.

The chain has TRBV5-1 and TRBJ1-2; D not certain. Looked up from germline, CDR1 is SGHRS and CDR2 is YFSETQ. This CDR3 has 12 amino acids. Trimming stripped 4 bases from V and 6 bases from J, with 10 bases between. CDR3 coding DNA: TGCGCCAGCAGCCGGTACGGGGATGGCTACACCTTC. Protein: CASSRYGDGYTF.

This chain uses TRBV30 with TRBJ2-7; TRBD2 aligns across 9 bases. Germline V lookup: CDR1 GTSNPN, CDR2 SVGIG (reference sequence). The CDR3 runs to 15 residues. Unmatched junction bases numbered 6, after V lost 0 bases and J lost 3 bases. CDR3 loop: CAWSVNSGGSYEQYF. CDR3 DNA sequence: TGTGCCTGGAGTGTAAATAGCGGGGGCAGCTACGAGCAGTACTTC.

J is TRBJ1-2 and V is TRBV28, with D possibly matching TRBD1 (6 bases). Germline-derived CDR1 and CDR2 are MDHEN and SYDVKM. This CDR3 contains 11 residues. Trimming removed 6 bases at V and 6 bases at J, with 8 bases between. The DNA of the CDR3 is TGTGCCAGCAGCTACAGGGATGGCTACACCTTC. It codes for CASSYRDGYTF.

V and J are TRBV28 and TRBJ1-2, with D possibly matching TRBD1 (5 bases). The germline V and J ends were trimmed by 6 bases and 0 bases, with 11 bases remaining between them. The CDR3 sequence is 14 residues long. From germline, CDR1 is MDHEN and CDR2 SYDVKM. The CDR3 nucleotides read TGTGCCAGCAGCGAAGGACAAGCTAACTATGGCTACACCTTC. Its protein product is CASSEGQANYGYTF.

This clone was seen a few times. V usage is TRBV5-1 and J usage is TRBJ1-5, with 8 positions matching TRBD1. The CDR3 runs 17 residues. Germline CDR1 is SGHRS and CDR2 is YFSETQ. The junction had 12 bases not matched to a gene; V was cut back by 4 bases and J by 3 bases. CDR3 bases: TGCGCCAGCAGCGTATTCGTCACAGGGGGGAACAATCAGCCCCAGCATTTT. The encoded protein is CASSVFVTGGNNQPQHF. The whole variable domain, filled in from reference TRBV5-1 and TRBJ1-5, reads KAGVTQTPRYLIKTRGQQVTLSCSPISGHRSVSWYQQTPGQGLQFLFEYFSETQRNKGNFPGRFSGRQFSNSRSEMNVSTLELGDSALYLCASSVFVTGGNNQPQHFGDGTRLSIL.

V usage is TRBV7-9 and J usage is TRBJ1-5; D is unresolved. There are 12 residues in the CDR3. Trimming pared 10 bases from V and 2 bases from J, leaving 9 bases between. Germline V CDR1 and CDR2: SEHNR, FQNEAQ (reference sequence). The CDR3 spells CATAIGNQPQHF. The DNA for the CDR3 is TGTGCCACTGCAATCGGCAATCAGCCCCAGCATTTT. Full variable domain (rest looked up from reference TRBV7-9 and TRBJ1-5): DTGVSQNPRHKITKRGQNVTFRCDPISEHNRLYWYRQTLGQGPEFLTYFQNEAQLEKSRLLSDRFSAERPKGSFSTLEIQRTEQGDSAMYLCATAIGNQPQHFGDGTRLSIL.

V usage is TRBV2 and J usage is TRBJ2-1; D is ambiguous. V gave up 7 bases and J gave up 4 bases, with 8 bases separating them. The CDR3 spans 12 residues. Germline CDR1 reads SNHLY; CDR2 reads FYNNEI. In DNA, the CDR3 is TGTGCCAGCATGCCGAGGTACAATGAGCAGTTCTTC. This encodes CASMPRYNEQFF.

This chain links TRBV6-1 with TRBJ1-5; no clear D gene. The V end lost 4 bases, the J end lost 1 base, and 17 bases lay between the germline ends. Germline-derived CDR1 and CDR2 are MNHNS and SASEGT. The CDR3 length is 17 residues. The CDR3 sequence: CASSAPVGVTSNQPQHF. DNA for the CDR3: TGTGCCAGCAGTGCCCCGGTCGGGGTTACCAGCAATCAGCCCCAGCATTTT.